This T cell receptor (beta chain) was identified in a study of type 1 regulatory T cells. V dropped 5 bases and J dropped 5 bases, with 16 bases sitting between them. From germline, CDR1 is SGHRS and CDR2 YFSETQ. CDR3 length: 14 residues. About this clonotype: Antigen: not known.

TCRdb itself ran the reads through MiXCR, one entry per CDR3 protein. The data contain 68,000 or so distinct CDR3 sequences, around 49% of them singletons. V and J are TRBV5-1 and TRBJ1-1, with D maybe TRBD1 (6 bases). Sequencing was carried out using cultured non-Tr1 T cells, either the whole culture or a sorted T cell fraction (not recorded which). The TCR comes from a human donor in good health. This CDR3 reads CASSSLGGETEAFF. CDR3 nucleotide sequence: TGCGCCAGCAGTTCTCTAGGGGGGGAAACTGAAGCTTTCTTT.